The rows below give T cell receptor beta chains drawn from one sample of a study of T cells in Graves' hyperthyroidism and ophthalmopathy. TCRdb reprocessed the multiplex PCR reads via MiXCR and lists one record per CDR3 protein. The sample lists 620,000 or so distinct CDR3 sequences, about 14% occurring once. The sequencing input was blood. The receptors derive from a woman aged 45-60 years with Graves' ophthalmopathy. Each CDR3 is given with its conserved first and last residue. Fields, in order: clone size, J gene, D gene, V gene, CDR3 DNA, CDR3 protein. The D gene is left open where the match is weak. Size values are once, few and many counts, or a class for expanded clones, and some rows have none.

>few|TRBJ1-1|TRBD1|TRBV6-4
TGTGCCAGCAGTGACGAGGGCAGGGGGCAAACTTTCTTT
CASSDEGRGQTFF
>-|TRBJ1-1|-|TRBV27
TGTGCCAGCAAACTTTTTGGCCGATTGAACACTGAAGCTTTCTTT
CASKLFGRLNTEAFF
>-|TRBJ2-7|TRBD2|TRBV27
TGTGCCAGCGGCACTAGCGGGAGTAACGAGCAGTACTTC
CASGTSGSNEQYF
>-|TRBJ2-7|-|TRBV15
TGTGCCACCAGCGACCTAGGGCCCTACGAGCAGTACTTC
CATSDLGPYEQYF
>few|TRBJ2-7|TRBD1|TRBV6-1
TGTGCCAGCAGTCCTTTGAGACAGGGGACCTACGAGCAGTACTTC
CASSPLRQGTYEQYF
>-|TRBJ1-3|-|TRBV7-8
TGTGCCAGCAGCCCTAGGCGGACAAGCTCTGGAAACACCATATATTTT
CASSPRRTSSGNTIYF
>-|TRBJ2-1|TRBD2|TRBV13
TGTGCCAGCGCGGGACTAGCGAAAAATGAGCAGTTCTTC
CASAGLAKNEQFF
>many|TRBJ2-7|-|TRBV20-1
TGCAGTGCTAGATTACTAGAACGATCCTACGAGCAGTACTTC
CSARLLERSYEQYF
>many|TRBJ2-2|TRBD1|TRBV5-1
TGCGCCAGCAGCCCACCGCCGGTCCGGGACAGGGGGCTCGTTAACACCGGGGAGCTGTTTTTT
CASSPPPVRDRGLVNTGELFF
>few|TRBJ1-5|-|TRBV6-1
TGTGCCAGCAGTGGGGGGGGAACCCAGCCCCAGCATTTT
CASSGGGTQPQHF
>many|TRBJ1-6|-|TRBV18
TGTGCCAGCTCACCAGACCGGAGCTATAATTCACCCCTCCACTTT
CASSPDRSYNSPLHF
>-|TRBJ2-1|-|TRBV14
TGTGCCAGCAGCCAAAGAACGTCCGGAGAATCCTACAATGAGCAGTTCTTC
CASSQRTSGESYNEQFF
>many|TRBJ2-1|-|TRBV11-2
TGTGCCAGCAGCCCCCGTGGGGGGGTAGCCCCAAGGGGGAATGAGCAGTTCTTC
CASSPRGGVAPRGNEQFF
>many|TRBJ1-2|TRBD1|TRBV24-1
TGTGCCACCAGTGAGGGGGACAGGGGGATTTATGGCTACACCTTC
CATSEGDRGIYGYTF
>few|TRBJ2-2|-|TRBV4-1
TGCGCCAGCAGCCGCTCAGTGAGCGGCTTGAACACCGGGGAGCTGTTTTTT
CASSRSVSGLNTGELFF
>many|TRBJ2-1|TRBD1|TRBV12-3/TRBV12-4
TGTGCCAGCAGAACTCGACAGGGATCCTACAATGAGCAGTTCTTC
CASRTRQGSYNEQFF
>many|TRBJ1-1|-|TRBV11-2
TGTGCCAGCAGCAAGACAGGGAACACTGAAGCTTTCTTT
CASSKTGNTEAFF
>many|TRBJ2-3|TRBD1|TRBV5-5
TGTGCCAGCAGCTTTACAGGGGCGGCAGATACGCAGTATTTT
CASSFTGAADTQYF
>-|TRBJ2-1|TRBD1|TRBV19
TGTGCCAGTAGGCCCCGGGACAGGGTTTACAAAGAGCAGTTCTTC
CASRPRDRVYKEQFF
>-|TRBJ1-2|-|TRBV15
TGTGCCACCAGCAGAGAAGGGGGGGCGGCTTATGGCTACACCTTC
CATSREGGAAYGYTF
>many|TRBJ1-5|-|TRBV28
TGTGCCAGCAGTCTACCCCGGGAGGGCAATCAGCCCCAGCATTTT
CASSLPREGNQPQHF
>few|TRBJ2-7|TRBD2|TRBV12-3/TRBV12-4
TGTGCCAGCAGTAAGGGACTAGGGAGCTGGTACTTC
CASSKGLGSWYF
>many|TRBJ2-2|-|TRBV5-1
TGCGCCAGCAGCTTGGGTGAAAACACCGGGGAGCTGTTTTTT
CASSLGENTGELFF
>-|TRBJ2-5|TRBD2|TRBV6-2/TRBV6-3
TGTGCCAGCAGTTACCCTAGCGGGAGTTTTCAAGAGACCCAGTACTTC
CASSYPSGSFQETQYF
>many|TRBJ2-2|-|TRBV11-2
TGTGCCAGCAGCTTAGTGGGCGCCGGGGAGCTGTTTTTT
CASSLVGAGELFF
>many|TRBJ2-2|TRBD2|TRBV12-3/TRBV12-4
TGTGCCAGCCACAAAGGACTAGCGGGAGACCCGAACACCGGGGAGCTGTTTTTT
CASHKGLAGDPNTGELFF
>-|TRBJ2-1|-|TRBV6-1
TGTGCCAGCAGTTTAAGGGGGGGGAGTGCCGCGTACAATGAGCAGTTCTTC
CASSLRGGSAAYNEQFF
>many|TRBJ1-4|TRBD1|TRBV11-3
TGTGCCAGCAGCTTTCGCGGACAGGGATCAGGTGAAAAACTGTTTTTT
CASSFRGQGSGEKLFF
>-|TRBJ2-1|-|TRBV28
TGTGCCAGCAGTTTATTTGCGAGAGAACAGTTCTTC
CASSLFAREQFF
>many|TRBJ2-1|TRBD2|TRBV7-2
TGTGCCAGCAGCCAGGGACTAGCGGGAGTTTGGGGCTCCTACAATGAGCAGTTCTTC
CASSQGLAGVWGSYNEQFF
>few|TRBJ2-1|-|TRBV29-1
TGCAGCGTTGTACTAGTCAGTAATGAGCAGTTCTTC
CSVVLVSNEQFF
>many|TRBJ2-3|-|TRBV5-1
TGCGCCAGCAGCTTGCGGGAGAGCACAGATACGCAGTATTTT
CASSLRESTDTQYF
>many|TRBJ2-3|TRBD1|TRBV6-1
TGTGCCAGCAATAGACAGGGGGCGGCAGATACGCAGTATTTT
CASNRQGAADTQYF
>few|TRBJ2-3|-|TRBV20-1
TGCAGTGCTAGTGAGGTGGATACGCAGTATTTT
CSASEVDTQYF
>-|TRBJ2-1|TRBD2|TRBV6-1
TGTGCCAGCACCAGGACTAGCGGGCGGTCGAATGAGCAGTTCTTC
CASTRTSGRSNEQFF
>few|TRBJ2-2|-|TRBV28
TGTGCCAGCAGTCTCCCCCGTAAATCCCCCTCGGTCCCCGGGGAGCTGTTTTTT
CASSLPRKSPSVPGELFF
>few|TRBJ2-7|TRBD1|TRBV15
TGTGCCACCAGCAGAGGAGGGACAGACTACGAGCAGTACTTC
CATSRGGTDYEQYF
>many|TRBJ2-2|TRBD2|TRBV13
TGTGCCAGCAGCTATAGCGGGAGACGCACCGGGGAGCTGTTTTTT
CASSYSGRRTGELFF
>many|TRBJ2-5|-|TRBV7-9
TGTGCCAGCAGCTTAAGTTTGGGCAGGGACCAAGAGACCCAGTACTTC
CASSLSLGRDQETQYF
>-|TRBJ2-2|TRBD1|TRBV24-1
TGTGCCACCAGCGGGGACAGTACGTACACCGGGGAGCTGTTTTTT
CATSGDSTYTGELFF